The rows below give T cell receptor beta chains drawn from one sample of a study of monozygotic twins with inflammatory bowel disease. TCRdb re-analyzed the 5' RACE reads; it lists each CDR3 protein once, without DNA. The sample holds fewer than 550,000 distinct CDR3 sequences. Sequencing was carried out using blood. Receptors originate from a human donor with ulcerative colitis or Crohn's disease, or a healthy co-twin of an affected twin (not recorded which). Each CDR3 is given with its conserved first and last residue.

V gene	J gene	CDR3 protein
TRBV13	TRBJ2-1	CASSLQGDEQFF
TRBV20-1	TRBJ2-5	CSARDRVVPEETQYF
TRBV5-5	TRBJ2-3	CASSLVAGGTTDTQYF
TRBV20-1	TRBJ1-5	CSASGGRRQPQHF
TRBV4-1	TRBJ2-7	CASSISGSYEQYF
TRBV5-1	TRBJ2-1	CASSPIPFGRRDNEQFF
TRBV7-8	TRBJ2-2	CASSLEGFKGRELFF
TRBV5-4	TRBJ2-5	CASSRGMQETQYF
TRBV3-1	TRBJ1-2	CASSQGMGPNYGYTF
TRBV25-1	TRBJ2-3	CASSVAGTSTDTQYF
TRBV25-1	TRBJ1-6	CASRETGGGSPLHF
TRBV12-3/TRBV12-4	TRBJ2-1	CASSFSSGAEQFF
TRBV12-3/TRBV12-4	TRBJ1-2	CASSLAGRLTYGYTF
TRBV5-1	TRBJ2-7	CASSLGGVYEQYF